These T cell receptor beta chains were read from a single sample in a study of T-cell memory formation after mild COVID-19. TCRdb recomputed calls from the 5' RACE reads with MiXCR, one row per CDR3 protein. The data contain 190,000 or so distinct CDR3 sequences, about 21% of them singletons. Sequencing was done on a sample of PBMCs or a T cell subset sorted from them (not recorded which). The receptors were gathered from an adult woman who had mild COVID-19 (a few samples of this study predate the infection). Cell type and time point are not known. CDR3s leave out the opening cysteine and the closing phenylalanine or tryptophan. A D gene is named only where the DNA matches it firmly.

d_gene: TRBD1; v_gene: TRBV2; CDR3aa: ASSEVGRGLYGYT
d_gene: .; v_gene: TRBV7-2; CDR3aa: ASSSINTDTQY
d_gene: TRBD2; v_gene: TRBV7-8; CDR3aa: ASSLARLASGEQY
d_gene: .; v_gene: TRBV27; CDR3aa: ASSFRALYYEQY
d_gene: .; v_gene: TRBV29-1; CDR3aa: SVGLGMGTEAF
d_gene: .; v_gene: TRBV7-9; CDR3aa: ASSVGLAIDEQF
d_gene: TRBD2; v_gene: TRBV2; CDR3aa: ASSEASGGLYEQY
d_gene: TRBD1; v_gene: TRBV5-1; CDR3aa: ASSFNGQGVGANYGYT
d_gene: .; v_gene: TRBV6-1; CDR3aa: ASSRDGGFNQPQH
d_gene: .; v_gene: TRBV15; CDR3aa: ATTEDRLANEQF
d_gene: TRBD1; v_gene: TRBV30; CDR3aa: AWSPGTAYEQY
d_gene: TRBD2; v_gene: TRBV9; CDR3aa: ASSAYSGSDTQY
d_gene: TRBD2; v_gene: TRBV19; CDR3aa: ASTLAGAVSYNEQF
d_gene: .; v_gene: TRBV4-1; CDR3aa: ASSQDPELGRGGYEQY
d_gene: .; v_gene: TRBV12-3/TRBV12-4; CDR3aa: ASSLNPRTATDTQY
d_gene: .; v_gene: TRBV29-1; CDR3aa: SVDGDGSGYT
d_gene: .; v_gene: TRBV29-1; CDR3aa: SVEGNTEAF
d_gene: .; v_gene: TRBV27; CDR3aa: ASSLSGVFGSGASTDTQY
d_gene: .; v_gene: TRBV7-3; CDR3aa: ASSLMVGDEQF
d_gene: .; v_gene: TRBV12-3/TRBV12-4; CDR3aa: ASSLIGGGKNIQY
d_gene: .; v_gene: TRBV15; CDR3aa: ATSRERGWTEAF
d_gene: TRBD2; v_gene: TRBV25-1; CDR3aa: ASSEYRSSGERSYEQY
d_gene: .; v_gene: TRBV3-1; CDR3aa: ASSHVAGGHPDTQY
d_gene: .; v_gene: TRBV5-5; CDR3aa: ASSLWVTDTQY
d_gene: .; v_gene: TRBV27; CDR3aa: ASSQDHGGGAQH
d_gene: TRBD1; v_gene: TRBV27; CDR3aa: ASSLDRVQPQH
d_gene: .; v_gene: TRBV29-1; CDR3aa: SVEEDMAEQF
d_gene: .; v_gene: TRBV19; CDR3aa: ASTQTNTGELF
d_gene: .; v_gene: TRBV20-1; CDR3aa: SARDLAPSSYEQY
d_gene: .; v_gene: TRBV27; CDR3aa: ASRVAGARETQY
d_gene: .; v_gene: TRBV27; CDR3aa: ASSSPPQNTEAF
d_gene: .; v_gene: TRBV2; CDR3aa: ASSDPGDTDTQY
d_gene: TRBD1; v_gene: TRBV29-1; CDR3aa: SGGQTNTEAF
d_gene: TRBD2; v_gene: TRBV2; CDR3aa: ASSEGAGGRADTQY
d_gene: .; v_gene: TRBV5-1; CDR3aa: ASSLGPRAILEKLF
d_gene: .; v_gene: TRBV18; CDR3aa: ASSPPTGNQPQH
d_gene: .; v_gene: TRBV19; CDR3aa: ASSMSVSSYEQY
d_gene: .; v_gene: TRBV5-1; CDR3aa: ASSDYNEQF
d_gene: .; v_gene: TRBV4-3; CDR3aa: ASSLHLGTEAF
d_gene: .; v_gene: TRBV7-3; CDR3aa: ASSLIGSAVMPLGEQF
d_gene: .; v_gene: TRBV14; CDR3aa: ASSQDLDAYEQY
d_gene: TRBD1; v_gene: TRBV4-3; CDR3aa: ASSQVQGAHNYGYT
d_gene: TRBD2; v_gene: TRBV24-1; CDR3aa: ATSDLRGEEQF
d_gene: TRBD1; v_gene: TRBV5-1; CDR3aa: ASSLTGADSPLH
d_gene: .; v_gene: TRBV7-2; CDR3aa: ASSLAASDSYEQY
d_gene: .; v_gene: TRBV7-6; CDR3aa: ASSVWPYEQY